This paragraph reports one TCR beta chain. This clonotype was counted many times. What this receptor recognizes is not known. There are no base qualities to consult, and no much larger clone falls within one base. The data were taken from a study of T-cell reconstitution after alpha-beta-depleted transplantation in children (dated by TCRdb to 2016 to 2018). Notes on the research overall: The study quantitatively tracked T-cell immune reconstitution after TCRalphabeta/CD19-depleted allogeneic hematopoietic cell transplantation in children using TCR repertoire profiling. Study-wide findings and limitations: The apparently early recovery of alphabetaT-cell counts about two months after transplant reportedly depended on only several hundred rapidly expanded clones that came from non-depleted graft cells. In some patients, the high TCRbeta diversity seen at day 60 was put down to recipient T cells and intrathymic progenitors that had survived conditioning. The frequencies of hyperexpanded clones fell over the following months, and after one year, T-cell counts and TCRbeta diversity were mostly attributed to newly produced T cells.

Libraries came from PCR. The sample was run on an Illumina HiSeq 2500. Molecular barcoding was employed in the preparation of TCR libraries, with unique molecular identifiers being used to normalize TCRbeta repertoire quantification. Clones were called with MiXCR by TCRdb after fastp trimmed the public reads at Q25, and only in-frame beta chains were retained. For every CDR3 protein sequence, its rows merge into one entry that carries the most common genes and DNA. Recorded for this sample are around 100,000 distinct CDR3 sequences; approximately 6% of them occurred a single time. The leading ten clones occupy about 6% of the sample. Sample time point, as interpreted from the label and publication: day 60 (about 2 months) after transplantation. Taken with the paper, the label for treatment or condition translates to: allogeneic hematopoietic cell transplantation with graft depleted of TCRalphabeta T cells and CD19 B cells. Transplant recipients were children who received TCRalphabeta/CD19-depleted allogeneic hematopoietic cell grafts.

The CDR3 contains 17 residues, cysteine and phenylalanine counted. The only DNA kept is the CDR3, 51 bases in frame from the first base. The V end gives up 6 bases and the J end 2 bases, leaving 7 bases in the junction not matched to a gene. Per the germline V gene (reference sequence), PRHDT is the CDR1 and FYEKMQ is the CDR2. This receptor was identified in a female patient aged 2 to 10 who had a stem cell transplant for Fanconi anemia, so the T cells may come from the graft donor. This material consisted of PBMCs, mostly from graft donor cells, taken 60 days after TCRalphabeta/CD19-depleted stem cell transplant. In this chain, TRBV13 is recombined with TRBJ2-3; 14 bases in the middle match TRBD2. Here the CDR3 is given as CASSPRLAGGHTDTQYF. In nucleotide form, the sequence is TGTGCCAGCAGTCCTAGACTAGCGGGGGGGCACACAGATACGCAGTATTTT.